The clone carrying this T cell receptor beta chain was observed a few times. TCRdb re-called the 5' RACE reads through MiXCR, storing one row per CDR3 protein. Counted here are 700,000 or so distinct CDR3 sequences, less than 25% occurring once; the ten biggest clones make up over 4%. The CDR3 has 15 amino acids. With 6 bases removed from V and 8 bases from J, the gap between germline ends came to 22 bases. This record comes from a study of identical twins. The same specimen was also included in a second study, on T cells expressing NK-cell markers.

What was sequenced was PBMCs. The TCR sequence derives from a woman between 18 and 29 years old in good health. The chain is built from TRBV12-3 or TRBV12-4 and TRBJ2-5; TRBD1 or TRBD2 may be the D gene (5 bases each). The CDR3 bases are TGTGCCAGCAGCCTTCCAAGTGGGGGTTATGAAACCCAGTACTTC. It is translated as CASSLPSGGYETQYF.